The T cell receptor (beta chain) described here comes from a study of spatial heterogeneity in lung cancer. Whole-study context: As counted in raw reads, each unique TCR and UMI combination appeared more than ten times on average. Overall study results and limits: Resection saw ubiquitous expanded tumor TCRs appear in blood more than follow-up did.

This clonotype showed up many times. Its specificity is not known. Unmatched junction bases numbered 2, after V lost 8 bases and J lost 1 base. This CDR3 contains 13 residues. The germline CDR1 and CDR2 sequences are SNHLY and FYNNEI. Time point defined: sample taken at primary tumor resection. Frozen PBMC, nontumor lung or tumor provided whole RNA, which was sequenced unsorted. A total of fewer than 80 untreated early-stage non-small cell lung cancer patients served as donors. TCRdb re-derived calls from the 5' RACE reads in MiXCR, one entry per CDR3 protein. The table shows some 40,000 distinct CDR3 sequences, with 5.2% occurring only once.

The TCR was taken from a female donor with early-stage non-small cell lung cancer. The chain joins TRBV2 to TRBJ2-3; 8 bases match TRBD2. Sequencing was performed on PBMCs, taken at surgery. CDR3 amino acids: CASLTSGTDTQYF. CDR3 in DNA: TGTGCCAGCCTGACTAGCGGCACAGATACGCAGTATTTT.